This is a list of T cell receptor beta chains from one sample in a study of blood T cell repertoires in COVID-19. Measured with immunoSEQ multiplex PCR; TCRdb has only the in-frame clones, and not every one. This sample has about 260,000 clones; approximately 84% occur once, and the top ten carry about 9.1%. Sequences were obtained from peripheral blood. These receptors all come from a human donor in a cohort sampled during active COVID-19. Both conserved end residues are part of each CDR3. D genes are given only for firm matches. Expanded clones get a size class; other rows say once, few or many, or leave the size out.

TRBV19	TRBJ1-4	NA	NA	TGTGCCAGTAGTATATCATCAGCAACTAATGAAAAACTGTTTTTT	CASSISSATNEKLFF
TRBV19	TRBJ1-2	NA	NA	TGTGCCAGTAGTGAGACAGGACGTTTATATGGCTACACCTTC	CASSETGRLYGYTF
TRBV7-9	TRBJ2-1	TRBD2	NA	TGTGCCAGCAGCTTAGGTACTAGCGGGAGCATTTACAATGAGCAGTTCTTC	CASSLGTSGSIYNEQFF
TRBV5-4	TRBJ2-3	TRBD2	NA	TGTGCCAGCAGCTTAGGACTAGCGGGAGGAAGTACGCAGTATTTT	CASSLGLAGGSTQYF
TRBV28	TRBJ1-2	NA	NA	TGTGCCAGCAGTGGGTATACAGGAGCTAACTATGGCTACACCTTC	CASSGYTGANYGYTF
TRBV6-2/TRBV6-3	TRBJ1-1	TRBD1	NA	TGTGCCAGCAGCCCCCCGGACAGGGGTTTGACTAGGGCTGAAGCTTTCTTT	CASSPPDRGLTRAEAFF
TRBV7-2	TRBJ2-6	TRBD1	NA	TGTGCCAGCAGCTTAGAAGCAGGGGGCGACTCTGGGGCCAACGTCCTGACTTTC	CASSLEAGGDSGANVLTF
TRBV4-3	TRBJ2-7	NA	NA	TGCGCCAGCAGCCAAGATGAACTGGAGACCTACGAGCAGTACTTC	CASSQDELETYEQYF
TRBV19	TRBJ2-7	NA	NA	TGTGCCAGTAGCACTAGCAGACTGGGACAGAGTTCCTACGAGCAGTACTTC	CASSTSRLGQSSYEQYF
TRBV10-3	TRBJ2-7	NA	NA	TGTGCCATCAGTGAGCAGGGCGCCGAGCAGTACTTC	CAISEQGAEQYF
TRBV10-3	TRBJ2-2	TRBD2	NA	TGTGCCATCAGTGTTCTAGCGGGGCTGAACACCGGGGAGCTGTTTTTT	CAISVLAGLNTGELFF
TRBV10-1	TRBJ2-2	TRBD2	NA	TGCGCCAGCAGTATGGGCGGGGGACCGAACACCGGGGAGCTGTTTTTT	CASSMGGGPNTGELFF
TRBV6-5	TRBJ2-1	NA	once	TGTGCCAGCAGTTACGGGTCTAGGTCCTACAATGAGCAGTTCTTC	CASSYGSRSYNEQFF
TRBV19	TRBJ2-5	NA	once	TGTGCCAGTAGCACAAACCAAGAGACCCAGTACTTC	CASSTNQETQYF
TRBV6-5	TRBJ2-1	TRBD2	NA	TGTGCCAGCAGTTATTCCGGACTAGCAACGCAGTTCTTC	CASSYSGLATQFF
TRBV28	TRBJ2-4	TRBD1	NA	TGTGCCAGCAGTCCTGACAGGGGGCTTAACATTCAGTACTTC	CASSPDRGLNIQYF
TRBV28	TRBJ2-7	NA	NA	TGTGCCAGCAGTTTATTCGGAGGGATTAACTACGAGCAGTACTTC	CASSLFGGINYEQYF
TRBV29-1	TRBJ1-4	NA	few	TGCAGCGTTGCAGGGGTTGGGGAAAAACTGTTTTTT	CSVAGVGEKLFF
TRBV6-1	TRBJ1-1	NA	NA	TGTGCCAGCAGCGAAGCAGGGGTAAACACTGAAGCTTTCTTT	CASSEAGVNTEAFF
TRBV5-1	TRBJ2-7	TRBD1	NA	TGCGCCAGCAGCTTGGAAGGGGGCGGGTTTCAGAACGAGCAGTACTTC	CASSLEGGGFQNEQYF
TRBV7-7	TRBJ2-5	TRBD2	NA	TGTGCTAGCAGCTTAGCGGGGGGACTAGATCTGACCCAGTACTTC	CASSLAGGLDLTQYF
TRBV5-6	TRBJ2-7	NA	once	TGTGCCAGCAGCCTACAGGGAAAAGCCTACGAGCAGTACTTC	CASSLQGKAYEQYF
TRBV5-5	TRBJ1-4	NA	NA	TGTGCCAGCAGCTTGGGACTACTTGAAAAACTGTTTTTT	CASSLGLLEKLFF
TRBV29-1	TRBJ1-1	NA	NA	TGCAGCGTGCGGGACGGGAGTCTCCCAGCTTTCTTT	CSVRDGSLPAFF
TRBV6-5	TRBJ1-1	TRBD1	many	TGTGCCAGCAGCCCGCGGGACAGGGCTTCTAAAGCTTTCTTT	CASSPRDRASKAFF
TRBV11-2	TRBJ2-5	NA	NA	TGTGCCAGCAGCTCCCGGGAAGGTACAAAGGAGACCCAGTACTTC	CASSSREGTKETQYF
TRBV2	TRBJ1-2	TRBD1	NA	TGTGCCAGCAGTTCGGACAGGGCAGCGCTGTATGGCTACACCTTC	CASSSDRAALYGYTF
TRBV2	TRBJ1-5	NA	NA	TGTGCCAGCAGTGAGGGCCAAGGTGGCAATCAGCCCCAGCATTTT	CASSEGQGGNQPQHF
TRBV7-8	TRBJ1-4	TRBD1	NA	TGTGCCAGCAGCCGCGGACAGGGCCGTGAAAAACTGTTTTTT	CASSRGQGREKLFF
TRBV7-3	TRBJ1-3	NA	NA	TGTGCCAGCAGCTTAGATGCGGGGACGGGTGGAAACACCATATATTTT	CASSLDAGTGGNTIYF
TRBV5-4	TRBJ2-3	NA	NA	TGTGCCAGCAGCTTCGGGGATACGCAGTATTTT	CASSFGDTQYF
TRBV7-9	TRBJ2-7	NA	NA	TGTGCCAGCAGCCCTTACGAGCAGTACTTC	CASSPYEQYF
TRBV19	TRBJ2-7	NA	NA	TGTGCCAGTAGTATTTTCTCCGGGACTTCGACATACGAGCAGTACTTC	CASSIFSGTSTYEQYF
TRBV5-1	TRBJ1-1	NA	NA	TGCGCCAGCAGCTCGGACACTACCGACACTGAAGCTTTCTTT	CASSSDTTDTEAFF
TRBV24-1	TRBJ1-5	NA	NA	TGTGCCACCAGTGAGAACTTGAGCAATCAGCCCCAGCATTTT	CATSENLSNQPQHF
TRBV11-2	TRBJ2-3	TRBD1	NA	TGTGCCAGCAGCTCCCGACAGGGGCGTTTATCAGATACGCAGTATTTT	CASSSRQGRLSDTQYF
TRBV21-1	TRBJ2-7	NA	NA	TGTGCCAGTTGGGGCGGGATCTACTACGAGCAGTACTTC	CASWGGIYYEQYF
TRBV7-6	TRBJ2-7	TRBD2	many	TGTGCCAGCAGCTTAGAAGCGGGAGGTTCTTACGAGCAGTACTTC	CASSLEAGGSYEQYF
TRBV3-1/TRBV3-2	TRBJ2-1	TRBD1	once	TGTGCCAGCAGCCAACCAAGACAGGGCTCCTACAATGAGCAGTTCTTC	CASSQPRQGSYNEQFF
TRBV9	TRBJ2-1	TRBD2	NA	TGTGCCAGCAGCGTAGAGTGGACTAGCGACTACAATGAGCAGTTCTTC	CASSVEWTSDYNEQFF
TRBV5-1	TRBJ2-3	NA	few	TGCGCCAGCAGCTTGGCGCGGGGACTTACAGTCACAGATACGCAGTATTTT	CASSLARGLTVTDTQYF
TRBV10-2	TRBJ2-1	TRBD2	NA	TGCGCCAGCAGTGTAACTAGCGGCTCCTACAATGAGCAGTTCTTC	CASSVTSGSYNEQFF
TRBV27	TRBJ2-2	NA	NA	TGTGCCAGCAGTTTGCTAACCACCGTTACGAACACCGGGGAGCTGTTTTTT	CASSLLTTVTNTGELFF
TRBV3-1/TRBV3-2	TRBJ1-2	NA	NA	TGTGCCAGCAGCCAAGACGGCAGGCGTGGCTACACCTTC	CASSQDGRRGYTF
TRBV5-6	TRBJ2-7	NA	NA	TGTGCCAGCAGCTTTGGGGGGGCGTCTTCCTACGAGCAGTACTTC	CASSFGGASSYEQYF
TRBV7-2	TRBJ1-5	TRBD1	NA	TGTGCCAGCAGCTTAGGGGGGGGACAGGGGTTAACTCAGCCCCAGCATTTT	CASSLGGGQGLTQPQHF
TRBV6-2/TRBV6-3	TRBJ1-5	NA	NA	TGTGCCAGCAGTTACTCGACCCAGCGTCGACAGCCCCAGCATTTT	CASSYSTQRRQPQHF
TRBV11-2	TRBJ1-4	TRBD1	NA	TGTGCCAGCAGCTATCAGGGGGCGACTAATGAAAAACTGTTTTTT	CASSYQGATNEKLFF
TRBV4-2	TRBJ2-7	TRBD2	NA	TGTGCCAGCAGCCCCACGACTAGCGGAAAAATCTACGAGCAGTACTTC	CASSPTTSGKIYEQYF
TRBV6-5	TRBJ2-2	NA	NA	TGTGCCAGCAGCCTAGGACTCAACACCGGGGAGCTGTTTTTT	CASSLGLNTGELFF
TRBV5-1	TRBJ2-5	TRBD2	NA	TGCGCCAGCAGCTTGGTGCTAGCGGGGGGCGGAAAGACCCAGTACTTC	CASSLVLAGGGKTQYF
TRBV21-1	TRBJ1-1	NA	once	TGTGCCAGCAGCAAGAGAGAGGGGGCCTCGAACACTGAAGCTTTCTTT	CASSKREGASNTEAFF
TRBV4-2	TRBJ2-7	TRBD2	NA	TGTGCCAGCAGCCAAGAGTGGGCTAGCGGGGCGGGCGAGCAGTACTTC	CASSQEWASGAGEQYF
TRBV5-1	TRBJ2-3	TRBD2	NA	TGCGCCAGCAGCTTCCTAGCGGGGCTTAGCACAGATACGCAGTATTTT	CASSFLAGLSTDTQYF